This T cell receptor (beta chain) appears in the sequencing data of a study of blood T cell repertoires in COVID-19. Study-level background: Acute and convalescent COVID-19 samples came from the United States, Italy and Spain. From T cells, B-cell-depleted T cells, or PBMCs came the material, which was cDNA or gDNA.

In the source study's methods: Researchers report that nucleated cell counts were estimated from reference gene primer amplification. The protocol was immunoSEQ multiplex PCR, while the TCRdb copy is restricted to in-frame clones and leaves out a portion. V and J calls plus clone size are reproduced from that table; the DNA served to infer D and trimming. Of more than 85,000 clones listed, under 80% are singletons. The V and J ends lost 0 bases and 7 bases, in that order; junction bases with no gene match: 12. The V gene's germline CDR1 is SGDLS and CDR2 YYNGEE. The CDR3 is 17 amino acids. Material for sequencing was peripheral blood. J is TRBJ2-1 and V is TRBV9; TRBD1 matches 8 bases. The sequence came from a woman between 70 and 85 years old with acute or convalescent COVID-19. CDR3 in amino acids: CASSVGGLDRVGNEQFF. Here the CDR3 DNA reads TGTGCCAGCAGCGTAGGTGGACTGGACAGGGTAGGGAATGAGCAGTTCTTC.